This entry describes one T cell receptor beta chain. CDR3 length equals 12 residues. The V gene lost 3 bases and the J gene lost 3 bases, with 8 bases spanning the gap. Germline assignment: CDR1 SQVTM and CDR2 ANQGSEA. Using unique molecular identifiers, the investigators prepared the TCRbeta library. TCRdb analysed the PCR reads with MiXCR anew, one entry per CDR3 protein. Of 500,000 to 600,000 distinct CDR3 sequences in the sample, about a quarter are singletons; the top ten hold around a third. This entry belongs to a study of T-cell reconstitution after alpha-beta-depleted transplantation in children.

This material consisted of PBMCs, taken before TCRalphabeta/CD19-depleted stem cell transplant. The clonotype was recovered from a boy under two years old with Wiskott-Aldrich syndrome, due to receive a stem cell transplant. The gene calls are TRBV29-1 and TRBJ1-2, with D hard to call. The CDR3 DNA sequence: TGCAGCGTTGACAGGAGTGACTATGGCTACACCTTC. Its translation: CSVDRSDYGYTF.